This record concerns one T cell receptor beta chain sequence. These data come from a study of blood T cells in healthy people across ages. The germline V gene has CDR1 DFQATT and CDR2 SNEGSKA (reference sequence). With V trimmed by 6 bases and J by 4 bases, 15 bases remained unmatched. The CDR3 loop spans 18 amino acids. A second PCR, run for roughly 7 to 12 cycles, used a sample-barcoded 5' primer plus a J-beta primer mix. TCRdb itself ran the 5' RACE reads through MiXCR, one entry per CDR3 protein. The sample carries 800,000 to 950,000 distinct CDR3 sequences, under 35% recorded once. The same sample was also studied in work on T cells of mothers and their children.

The rearrangement links TRBV20-1 to TRBJ2-5, with 15 nucleotides matching TRBD2. This sequence was found in a woman aged 40 to 50 in good health. The sequencing input was blood. CDR3 DNA sequence: TGCAGTGCCACCCGCCCGGGACTAGCGGGGGGCGGGGGAGAGACCCAGTACTTC. As protein: CSATRPGLAGGGGETQYF.